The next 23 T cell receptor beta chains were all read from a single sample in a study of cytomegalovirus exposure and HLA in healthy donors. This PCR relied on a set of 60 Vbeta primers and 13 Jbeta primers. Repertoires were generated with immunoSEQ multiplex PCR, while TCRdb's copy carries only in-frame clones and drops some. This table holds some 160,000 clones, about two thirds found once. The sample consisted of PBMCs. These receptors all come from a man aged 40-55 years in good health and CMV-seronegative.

CDR3 in DNA: TGTGCCAGCAGCCTCCCAAGAAGGGGGGGACAAGAGACCCAGTACTTC. It translates to CASSLPRRGGQETQYF. This sequence joins TRBV5-8 and TRBJ2-5, with D possibly matching TRBD2 (7 bases). CDR3 length: 16 amino acids. Between the trimmed V and J ends, which lost 4 bases and 2 bases, there was a span of 18 bases. The V gene's germline CDR1 is SGHTS and CDR2 YDEGEE.

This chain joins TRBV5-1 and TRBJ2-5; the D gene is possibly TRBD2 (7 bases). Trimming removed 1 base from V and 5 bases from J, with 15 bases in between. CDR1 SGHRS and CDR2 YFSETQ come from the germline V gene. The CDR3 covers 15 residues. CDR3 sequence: CASSLFGGGQETQYF. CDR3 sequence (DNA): TGCGCCAGCAGCTTGTTTGGGGGGGGGCAGGAGACCCAGTACTTC.

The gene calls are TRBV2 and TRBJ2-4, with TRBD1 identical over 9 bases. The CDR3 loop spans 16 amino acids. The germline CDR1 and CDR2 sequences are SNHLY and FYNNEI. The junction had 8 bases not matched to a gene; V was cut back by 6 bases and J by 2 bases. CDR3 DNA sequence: TGTGCCAGCAGAGAGGGGACAGGGAGGACCAAAAACATTCAGTACTTC. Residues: CASREGTGRTKNIQYF.

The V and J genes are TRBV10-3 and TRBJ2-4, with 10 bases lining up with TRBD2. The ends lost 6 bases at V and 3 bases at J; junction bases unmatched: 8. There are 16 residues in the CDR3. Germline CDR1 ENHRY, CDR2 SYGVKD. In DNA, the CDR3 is TGTGCCATCAGCACCGGGACTAGCGTAGGCAAAAACATTCAGTACTTC. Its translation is CAISTGTSVGKNIQYF.

The CDR3 spells CASSRNSKVSNEKLFF. CDR3 DNA sequence: TGTGCCAGTAGTAGGAACAGTAAAGTGTCTAATGAAAAACTGTTTTTT. This sequence joins TRBV19 and TRBJ1-4; D is uncertain. Trimming removed 4 bases from V and 3 bases from J, with 15 bases in between. The germline V gene encodes CDR1 LNHDA and CDR2 SQIVND (reference sequence). The CDR3 extends over 16 amino acids.

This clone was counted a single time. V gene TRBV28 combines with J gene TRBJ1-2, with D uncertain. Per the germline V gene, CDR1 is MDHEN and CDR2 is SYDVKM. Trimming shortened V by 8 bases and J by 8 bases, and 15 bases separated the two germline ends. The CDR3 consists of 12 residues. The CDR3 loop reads CASYYLTIGYTF. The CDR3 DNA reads TGTGCCAGCTACTACCTAACTATCGGCTACACCTTC.

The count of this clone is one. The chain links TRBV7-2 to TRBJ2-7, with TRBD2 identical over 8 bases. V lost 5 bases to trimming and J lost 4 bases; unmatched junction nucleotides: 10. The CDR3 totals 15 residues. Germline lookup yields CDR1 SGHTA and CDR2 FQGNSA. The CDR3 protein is CASSPQGLVYYEQYF. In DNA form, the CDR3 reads TGTGCCAGCAGCCCTCAGGGACTAGTCTATTACGAGCAGTACTTC.

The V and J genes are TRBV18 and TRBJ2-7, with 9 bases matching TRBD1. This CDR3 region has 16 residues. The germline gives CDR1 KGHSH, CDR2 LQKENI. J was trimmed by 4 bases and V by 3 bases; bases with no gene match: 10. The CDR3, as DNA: TGTGCCAGCTCACCGAACAGGGGGCGGGATGGTTACGAGCAGTACTTC. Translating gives CASSPNRGRDGYEQYF. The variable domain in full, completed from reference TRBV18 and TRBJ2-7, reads NAGVMQNPRHLVRRRGQEARLRCSPMKGHSHVYWYRQLPEEGLKFMVYLQKENIIDESGMPKERFSAEFPKEGPSILRIQQVVRGDSAAYFCASSPNRGRDGYEQYFGPGTRLTVT.

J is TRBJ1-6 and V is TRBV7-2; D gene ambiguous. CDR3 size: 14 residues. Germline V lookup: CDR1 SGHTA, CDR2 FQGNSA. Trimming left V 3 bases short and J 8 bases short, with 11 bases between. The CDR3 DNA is TGTGCCAGCAGCTTTGCCCCCCTAGATTCACCCCTCCACTTT. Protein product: CASSFAPLDSPLHF.

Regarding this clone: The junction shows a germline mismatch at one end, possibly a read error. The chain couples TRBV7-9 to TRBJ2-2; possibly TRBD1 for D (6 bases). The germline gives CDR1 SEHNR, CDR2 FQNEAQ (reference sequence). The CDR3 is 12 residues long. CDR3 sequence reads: CSSSRTAGELFF. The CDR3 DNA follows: TGTTCCAGCAGCCGGACAGCCGGGGAGCTGTTTTTT.

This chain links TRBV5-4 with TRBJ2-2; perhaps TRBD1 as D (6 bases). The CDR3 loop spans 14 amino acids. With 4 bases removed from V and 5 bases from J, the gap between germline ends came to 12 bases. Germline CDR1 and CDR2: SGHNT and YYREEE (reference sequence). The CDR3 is CASSNQGSTGELFF. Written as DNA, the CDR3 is TGTGCCAGCAGCAATCAGGGGAGTACCGGGGAGCTGTTTTTT.

CDR3: CASSDLGRGNFPYNSPLHF. CDR3 sequence (DNA): TGTGCCAGCAGTGACTTGGGCAGGGGGAATTTTCCCTATAATTCACCCCTCCACTTT. The rearrangement links TRBV6-4 to TRBJ1-6; 7 bases map to TRBD1. The CDR3 runs 19 residues. Germline trimming cut 1 base from V and 2 bases from J; bases unmatched to any gene: 11. CDR1 is MRHNA and CDR2 is SNTAGT in the germline V gene.

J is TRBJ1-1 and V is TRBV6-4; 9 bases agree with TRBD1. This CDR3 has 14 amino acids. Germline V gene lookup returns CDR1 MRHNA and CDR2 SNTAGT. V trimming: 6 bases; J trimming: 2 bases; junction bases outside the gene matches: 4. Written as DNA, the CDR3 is TGTGCCAGCAGGGACAGGGGTCTTAACACTGAAGCTTTCTTT. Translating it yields CASRDRGLNTEAFF.

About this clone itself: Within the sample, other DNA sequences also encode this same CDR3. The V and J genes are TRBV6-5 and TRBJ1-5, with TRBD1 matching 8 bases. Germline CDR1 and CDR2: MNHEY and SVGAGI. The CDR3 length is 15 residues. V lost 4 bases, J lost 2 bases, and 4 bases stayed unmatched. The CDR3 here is CASSSGQGGNQPQHF. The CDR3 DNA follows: TGTGCCAGCAGTTCCGGACAGGGAGGCAATCAGCCCCAGCATTTT.

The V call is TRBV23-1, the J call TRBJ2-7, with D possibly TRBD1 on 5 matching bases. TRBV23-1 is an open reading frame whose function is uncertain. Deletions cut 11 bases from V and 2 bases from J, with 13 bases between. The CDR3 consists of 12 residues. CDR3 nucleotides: TGCGCCCCAAGTGGGGCAGCCTACGAGCAGTACTTC. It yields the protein CAPSGAAYEQYF.

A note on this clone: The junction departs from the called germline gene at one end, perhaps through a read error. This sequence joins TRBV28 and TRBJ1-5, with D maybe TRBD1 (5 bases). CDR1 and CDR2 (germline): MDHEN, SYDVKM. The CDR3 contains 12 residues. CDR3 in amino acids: CASAWGDQPQNF. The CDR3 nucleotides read TGTGCCAGCGCGTGGGGGGATCAGCCCCAGAATTTT.

The CDR3 protein is CASSEASTGANEKLFF. The CDR3 region has the DNA TGTGCCAGCAGTGAAGCAAGTACAGGTGCAAATGAAAAACTGTTTTTT. The V call is TRBV6-1, the J call TRBJ1-4; D may be TRBD1 (5 bases). In germline, CDR1 is MNHNS, CDR2 SASEGT. With 0 bases removed from V and 5 bases from J, the gap between germline ends came to 13 bases. The CDR3 has 16 residues.

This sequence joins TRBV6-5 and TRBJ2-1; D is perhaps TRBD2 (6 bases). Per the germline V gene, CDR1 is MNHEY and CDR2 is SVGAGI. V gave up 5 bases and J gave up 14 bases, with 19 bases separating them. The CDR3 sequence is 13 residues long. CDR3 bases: TGTGCCAGCAGTCCCGCGGGGAGCGCCGGGGAGTTCTTC. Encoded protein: CASSPAGSAGEFF.

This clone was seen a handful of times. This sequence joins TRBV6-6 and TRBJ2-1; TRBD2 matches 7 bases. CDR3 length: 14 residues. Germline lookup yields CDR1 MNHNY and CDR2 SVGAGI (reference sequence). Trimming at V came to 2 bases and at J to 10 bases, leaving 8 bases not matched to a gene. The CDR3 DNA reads TGTGCCAGCAGTTACCCCGCGGGGGACGGCGAGCAGTTCTTC. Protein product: CASSYPAGDGEQFF.

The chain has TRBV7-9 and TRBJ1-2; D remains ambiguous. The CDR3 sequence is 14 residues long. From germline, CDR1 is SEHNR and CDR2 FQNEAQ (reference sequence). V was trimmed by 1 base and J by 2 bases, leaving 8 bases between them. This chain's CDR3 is CASSLEEANYGYTF. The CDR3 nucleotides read TGTGCCAGCAGCTTAGAGGAGGCGAACTATGGCTACACCTTC.

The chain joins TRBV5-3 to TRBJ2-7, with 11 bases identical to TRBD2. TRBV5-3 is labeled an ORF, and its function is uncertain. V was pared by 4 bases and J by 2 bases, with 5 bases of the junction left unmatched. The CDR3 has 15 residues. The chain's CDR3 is CARSRGLAEAYEQYF. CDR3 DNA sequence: TGTGCCAGAAGCCGGGGACTAGCGGAGGCCTACGAGCAGTACTTC.

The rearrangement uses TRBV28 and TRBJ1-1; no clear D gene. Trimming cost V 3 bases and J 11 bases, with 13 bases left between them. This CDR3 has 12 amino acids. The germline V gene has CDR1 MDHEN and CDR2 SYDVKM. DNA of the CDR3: TGTGCCAGCAGTTTCGGCGCGGGAAGGGCTTTCTTT. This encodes CASSFGAGRAFF. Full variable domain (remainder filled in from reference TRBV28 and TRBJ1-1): DVKVTQSSRYLVKRTGEKVFLECVQDMDHENMFWYRQDPGLGLRLIYFSYDVKMKEKGDIPEGYSVSREKKERFSLILESASTNQTSMYLCASSFGAGRAFFGQGTRLTVV.

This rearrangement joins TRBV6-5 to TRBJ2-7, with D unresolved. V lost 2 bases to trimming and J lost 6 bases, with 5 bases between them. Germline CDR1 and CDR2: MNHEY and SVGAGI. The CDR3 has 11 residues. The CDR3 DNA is TGTGCCAGCAGTTACGGGCCCGAGCAGTACTTC. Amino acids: CASSYGPEQYF.